A selection of T cell receptor beta chains follows, all from one sample in a study of Graves' ophthalmopathy and Graves' hyperthyroidism. TCRdb independently ran MiXCR on the multiplex PCR reads; one entry per CDR3 protein. Of under 250,000 distinct CDR3 sequences in the sample, 25% to 30% were seen once. Sequenced: peripheral blood. These receptors originate from a man aged 45 to 65 with Graves' ophthalmopathy. Both conserved end residues are part of each CDR3. D genes are given only for firm matches. Clone size, where shown, is once, few, many, or a class for clones that have expanded.

CDR3aa | CDR3nt | j_gene | v_gene | abundance | d_gene
CASSSDRPDFNYGYTF | TGTGCCAGCAGTTCGGACAGGCCCGACTTTAACTATGGCTACACCTTC | TRBJ1-2 | TRBV28 | many | TRBD1
CASSPDGPNEQYF | TGTGCCAGCAGTCCCGACGGTCCCAACGAGCAGTACTTC | TRBJ2-7 | TRBV6-1 | NA | NA
CASSEDLRGRSFVYEQYF | TGTGCCAGTAGTGAGGACCTAAGGGGACGCTCGTTTGTCTACGAGCAGTACTTC | TRBJ2-7 | TRBV19 | many | NA
CASSITGEGNQPQHF | TGTGCCAGTAGTATTACGGGGGAAGGCAATCAGCCCCAGCATTTT | TRBJ1-5 | TRBV19 | many | NA
CTSSIDRGRNTIYF | TGTACCAGCAGCATTGACAGGGGCCGAAACACCATATATTTT | TRBJ1-3 | TRBV6-1 | NA | TRBD1
CASSEILAETQYF | TGTGCCAGCAGTGAAATCCTAGCAGAGACCCAGTACTTC | TRBJ2-5 | TRBV25-1 | many | NA
CASKYGQGAIRQPQHF | TGTGCCAGCAAATATGGACAGGGGGCGATACGTCAGCCCCAGCATTTT | TRBJ1-5 | TRBV6-5 | many | TRBD1
CASSVDGEETQYF | TGTGCCAGCAGCGTAGATGGGGAGGAGACCCAGTACTTC | TRBJ2-5 | TRBV9 | many | NA
CASSLAWGTSGHTGELFF | TGCGCCAGCAGCTTGGCCTGGGGGACTAGCGGGCACACCGGGGAGCTGTTTTTT | TRBJ2-2 | TRBV5-1 | many | TRBD2
CASSLYLAGAAGANVLTF | TGTGCCAGCAGTTTATATCTAGCGGGAGCAGCTGGGGCCAACGTCCTGACTTTC | TRBJ2-6 | TRBV27 | NA | TRBD2
CSARGSGGGSIQYF | TGCAGTGCTAGAGGGAGCGGGGGGGGTAGCATTCAGTACTTC | TRBJ2-4 | TRBV20-1 | NA | TRBD2
CATSRDRGVVAEAFF | TGTGCCACCAGCAGAGATCGGGGGGTTGTCGCTGAAGCTTTCTTT | TRBJ1-1 | TRBV15 | many | NA
CASSKTGEGYGYTF | TGTGCCAGCAGCAAAACAGGGGAGGGGTATGGCTACACCTTC | TRBJ1-2 | TRBV7-2 | NA | TRBD1
CASSDRVGLDSYEQYF | TGTGCCAGCAGTGACCGGGTGGGACTGGACTCCTACGAGCAGTACTTC | TRBJ2-7 | TRBV6-2/TRBV6-3 | NA | NA
CASSLGGQYSNQPQHF | TGTGCCAGCAGCTTAGGGGGACAATATAGCAATCAGCCCCAGCATTTT | TRBJ1-5 | TRBV7-2 | many | NA
CASSLARENTEAFF | TGTGCCAGCAGCTTAGCGCGGGAGAACACTGAAGCTTTCTTT | TRBJ1-1 | TRBV7-2 | many | NA
CASSFGPTSYEQYF | TGTGCCAGCAGCTTCGGGCCGACCTCCTACGAGCAGTACTTC | TRBJ2-7 | TRBV13 | many | NA
CSAELRVGGYEQYF | TGCAGTGCCGAGCTGCGGGTAGGGGGCTACGAGCAGTACTTC | TRBJ2-7 | TRBV20-1 | many | NA
CASSSRAEIYGYTF | TGTGCCAGCAGCTCCCGGGCAGAGATCTATGGCTACACCTTC | TRBJ1-2 | TRBV6-1 | NA | NA
CASSIDRGSVYEQYF | TGTGCCAGTAGTATAGATCGTGGGAGTGTCTACGAGCAGTACTTC | TRBJ2-7 | TRBV19 | once | NA
CASNLADTEAFF | TGTGCCAGCAACCTAGCGGACACTGAAGCTTTCTTT | TRBJ1-1 | TRBV2 | many | NA
CASSERDRMNTEAFF | TGTGCCAGCAGTGAGAGAGACAGAATGAACACTGAAGCTTTCTTT | TRBJ1-1 | TRBV6-1 | NA | NA
CASSVGRNTGELFF | TGTGCCAGCAGTGTGGGGAGGAACACCGGGGAGCTGTTTTTT | TRBJ2-2 | TRBV2 | once | NA
CASSLIRVDGTQYF | TGTGCCAGCAGCTTAATCCGGGTAGATGGGACCCAGTACTTC | TRBJ2-5 | TRBV7-2 | many | NA
CASSGTSGQGAVEETQYF | TGTGCCAGCAGCGGAACGAGTGGACAGGGGGCCGTTGAAGAGACCCAGTACTTC | TRBJ2-5 | TRBV7-9 | many | TRBD1
CASNNLGQSTEAFF | TGTGCCAGCAATAACCTTGGACAGAGCACTGAAGCTTTCTTT | TRBJ1-1 | TRBV6-2/TRBV6-3 | NA | NA
CASSYSETDYQPQHF | TGTGCCAGCAGTTACTCCGAAACTGATTATCAGCCCCAGCATTTT | TRBJ1-5 | TRBV6-2/TRBV6-3 | many | NA
CASRGVWSEAFF | TGTGCCAGCAGGGGGGTGTGGAGTGAAGCTTTCTTT | TRBJ1-1 | TRBV6-1 | NA | NA
CASRPGSGSGNTIYF | TGTGCCAGCAGGCCAGGGTCTGGATCTGGAAACACCATATATTTT | TRBJ1-3 | TRBV6-2/TRBV6-3 | NA | NA
CASSDRGNYGYTF | TGTGCCAGTAGCGACAGGGGGAACTATGGCTACACCTTC | TRBJ1-2 | TRBV19 | many | TRBD1
CASSYSRRGPKEMYF | TGTGCCAGCAGTTACTCGAGACGGGGCCCCAAGGAGATGTACTTC | TRBJ2-5 | TRBV6-5 | many | NA
CASTRTLGRGQYF | TGTGCCAGCACCCGTACACTCGGGAGAGGGCAGTACTTC | TRBJ2-7 | TRBV28 | many | NA
CASRTGGSGNTIYF | TGTGCCAGCAGGACAGGGGGCTCTGGAAACACCATATATTTT | TRBJ1-3 | TRBV6-1 | many | TRBD1
CASSFPTQGDTIYF | TGTGCCAGCAGTTTCCCCACCCAAGGGGACACCATATATTTT | TRBJ1-3 | TRBV28 | NA | NA
CASSQVGLAVPMWETQYF | TGTGCCAGCAGCCAGGTCGGACTAGCGGTTCCCATGTGGGAGACCCAGTACTTC | TRBJ2-5 | TRBV6-5 | many | TRBD2
CASRDWTGGKGGNTIYF | TGTGCCAGCAGGGATTGGACAGGGGGAAAAGGTGGAAACACCATATATTTT | TRBJ1-3 | TRBV6-1 | NA | TRBD1
CASSDSQGTDTQYF | TGTGCCAGCAGTGACTCCCAGGGCACAGATACGCAGTATTTT | TRBJ2-3 | TRBV6-4 | many | NA
CASSNRDTDYEQYF | TGTGCCAGCAGTAACCGGGACACCGACTACGAGCAGTACTTC | TRBJ2-7 | TRBV28 | many | NA
CASSLLGIGTEAFF | TGTGCCAGCAGCTTACTGGGGATCGGCACTGAAGCTTTCTTT | TRBJ1-1 | TRBV11-2 | many | NA
CYYVSGTEETQYF | TGCTACTACGTATCCGGGACAGAAGAGACCCAGTACTTC | TRBJ2-5 | TRBV19 | many | TRBD1
CASSSRDRGNTGELFF | TGTGCCAGCAGTTCCCGGGACAGGGGAAACACCGGGGAGCTGTTTTTT | TRBJ2-2 | TRBV12-3/TRBV12-4 | many | TRBD1
CASSRDTKNIQYF | TGTGCCAGCAGTCGGGACACCAAAAACATTCAGTACTTC | TRBJ2-4 | TRBV12-3/TRBV12-4 | many | NA
CSARGQGVNQPQHF | TGCAGTGCTAGGGGACAGGGGGTGAATCAGCCCCAGCATTTT | TRBJ1-5 | TRBV20-1 | many | TRBD1
CASSRADGITGELFF | TGTGCCAGCAGTCGTGCCGACGGAATCACCGGGGAGCTGTTTTTT | TRBJ2-2 | TRBV6-1 | NA | NA
CAWSVGASSVAGELFF | TGTGCCTGGAGTGTAGGGGCGTCTAGCGTGGCCGGGGAGCTGTTTTTT | TRBJ2-2 | TRBV30 | many | NA